Here is one TCR beta chain with its context. The antigen is not known. Repertoires were generated with immunoSEQ multiplex PCR, while TCRdb's copy carries only in-frame clones and drops some. In the table there are 140,000 to 150,000 clones, more than 75% of which are singletons. The data are from a study of T cell responses to AZD1222 COVID-19 vaccine. Overall study results and limits: There were repertoire samples only from the period after the peak T cell response. Seropositivity was recorded at baseline in only 6 or 7 AZD1222 recipients. Spike-wide vaccine-associated CD4 TCRs dominated at 160-218 and 743-854. White British people made up most donors, females outnumbered males, and clonal diversity was possibly underestimated.

The receptor's source is an adult in good health. The sample consisted of peripheral blood, taken on day 0 of AZD1222 vaccination.

The CDR3 loop reads CASSPWDRPYEQYF. The CDR3 nucleotides read TGCGCCAGCAGCCCCTGGGACCGACCCTACGAGCAGTACTTC. The chain joins TRBV4-1 to TRBJ2-7; D possibly matches TRBD1 or TRBD2 (5 bases each). Germline-derived CDR1 and CDR2 are MGHRA and YSYEKL. Trimming pared 4 bases from V and 2 bases from J, leaving 12 bases between. The CDR3 is 14 residues long.